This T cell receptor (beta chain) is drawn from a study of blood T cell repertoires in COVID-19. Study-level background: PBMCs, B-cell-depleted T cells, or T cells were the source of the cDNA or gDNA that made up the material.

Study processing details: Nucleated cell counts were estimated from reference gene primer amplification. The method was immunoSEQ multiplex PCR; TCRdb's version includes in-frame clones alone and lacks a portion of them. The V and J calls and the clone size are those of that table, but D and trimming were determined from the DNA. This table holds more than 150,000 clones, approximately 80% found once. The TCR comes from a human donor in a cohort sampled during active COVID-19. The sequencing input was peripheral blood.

The CDR3 is CASSEGTGVASYEQYF. The CDR3 coding sequence is TGTGCCAGCAGTGAAGGGACAGGGGTGGCCTCCTACGAGCAGTACTTC. This chain links TRBV6-1 with TRBJ2-7; 9 nucleotides match TRBD1. CDR3 length: 16 amino acids. The V segment lost 1 base and the J segment 0 bases; nucleotides outside the gene matches: 4. Per germline, CDR1 MNHNS and CDR2 SASEGT.